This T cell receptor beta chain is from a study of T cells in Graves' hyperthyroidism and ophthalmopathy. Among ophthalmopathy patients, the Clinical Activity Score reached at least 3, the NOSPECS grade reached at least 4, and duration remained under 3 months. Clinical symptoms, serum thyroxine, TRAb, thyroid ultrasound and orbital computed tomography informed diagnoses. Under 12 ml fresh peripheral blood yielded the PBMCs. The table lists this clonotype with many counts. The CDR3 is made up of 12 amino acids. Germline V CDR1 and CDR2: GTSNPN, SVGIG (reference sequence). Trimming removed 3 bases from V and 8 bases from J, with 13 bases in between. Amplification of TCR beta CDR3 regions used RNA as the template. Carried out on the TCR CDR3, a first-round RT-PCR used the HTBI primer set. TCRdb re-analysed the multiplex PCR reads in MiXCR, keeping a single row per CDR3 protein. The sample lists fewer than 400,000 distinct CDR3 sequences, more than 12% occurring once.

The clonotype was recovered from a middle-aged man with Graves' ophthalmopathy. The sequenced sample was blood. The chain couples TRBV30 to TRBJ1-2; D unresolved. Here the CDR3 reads CAWSAPKGGYTF. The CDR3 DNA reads TGTGCCTGGAGCGCTCCTAAGGGAGGCTACACCTTC.